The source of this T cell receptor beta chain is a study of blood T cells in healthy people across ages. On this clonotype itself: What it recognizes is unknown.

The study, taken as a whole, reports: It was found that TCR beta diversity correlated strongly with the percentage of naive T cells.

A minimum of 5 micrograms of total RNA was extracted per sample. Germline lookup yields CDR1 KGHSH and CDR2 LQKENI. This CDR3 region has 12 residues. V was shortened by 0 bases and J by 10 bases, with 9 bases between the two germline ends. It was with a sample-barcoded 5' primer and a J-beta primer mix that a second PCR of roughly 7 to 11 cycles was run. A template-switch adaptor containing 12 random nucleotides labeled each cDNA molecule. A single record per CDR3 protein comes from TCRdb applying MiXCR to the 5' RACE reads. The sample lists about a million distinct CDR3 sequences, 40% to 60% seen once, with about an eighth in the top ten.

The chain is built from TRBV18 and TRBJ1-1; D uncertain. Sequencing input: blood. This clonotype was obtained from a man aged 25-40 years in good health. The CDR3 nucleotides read TGTGCCAGCTCACCACCGGGAGGAAGAGCTTTCTTT. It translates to CASSPPGGRAFF.